This T cell receptor (beta chain) was recorded in a study of shared clonotypes between healthy human individuals. Study-wide results and caveats: A small donor pool kept down the genetic and exposure-history diversity that was represented.

After removal of 1 base from V and 7 bases from J, the junction contained 8 bases not matched to a gene. This CDR3 comprises 16 residues. Germline CDR1 LNHNV, CDR2 YYDKDF (reference sequence). Measured with immunoSEQ multiplex PCR; TCRdb has only the in-frame clones, and not every one. The data contain a few hundred thousand clones, about 96% of them singletons. About this clone itself: Its specificity is not known.

The sample was memory CD8+ T cells sorted from blood. Subset in this sample: CD45RO+ cells pooled with CCR7-negative TemRA cells. The rearrangement joins TRBV15 to TRBJ2-1, with 9 bases fitting TRBD2. This TCR was sampled from a young man in good health. The DNA for the CDR3 is TGTGCCACCAGCAGAGGACAGGCGGGAGGGGCAAATGAGCAGTTCTTC. Translating it yields CATSRGQAGGANEQFF.